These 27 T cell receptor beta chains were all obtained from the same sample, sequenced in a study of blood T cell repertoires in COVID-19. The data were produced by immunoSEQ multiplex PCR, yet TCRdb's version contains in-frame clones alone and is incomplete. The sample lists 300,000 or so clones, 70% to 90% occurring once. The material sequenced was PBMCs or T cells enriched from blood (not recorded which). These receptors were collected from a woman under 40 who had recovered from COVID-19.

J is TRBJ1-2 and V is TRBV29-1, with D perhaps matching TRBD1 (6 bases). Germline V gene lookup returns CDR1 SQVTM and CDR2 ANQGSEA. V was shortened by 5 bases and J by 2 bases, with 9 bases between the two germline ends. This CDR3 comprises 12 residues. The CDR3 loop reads CSVLQGNYGYTF. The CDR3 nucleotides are TGCAGCGTTCTACAGGGCAACTATGGCTACACCTTC.

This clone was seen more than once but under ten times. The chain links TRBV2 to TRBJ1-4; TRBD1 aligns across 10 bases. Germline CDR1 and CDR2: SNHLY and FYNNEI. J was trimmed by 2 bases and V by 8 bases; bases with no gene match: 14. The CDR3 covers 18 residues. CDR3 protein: CASRWTGGPQGTNEKLFF. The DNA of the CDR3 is TGTGCCAGCCGTTGGACAGGGGGTCCGCAGGGGACTAATGAAAAACTGTTTTTT.

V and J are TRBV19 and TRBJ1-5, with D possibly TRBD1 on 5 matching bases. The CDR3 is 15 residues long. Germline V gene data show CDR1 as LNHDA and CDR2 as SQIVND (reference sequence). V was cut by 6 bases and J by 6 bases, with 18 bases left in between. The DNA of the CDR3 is TGTGCCAGTAGAAGTGGGCAGGGCATAAGTCAGCCCCAGCATTTT. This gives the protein CASRSGQGISQPQHF.

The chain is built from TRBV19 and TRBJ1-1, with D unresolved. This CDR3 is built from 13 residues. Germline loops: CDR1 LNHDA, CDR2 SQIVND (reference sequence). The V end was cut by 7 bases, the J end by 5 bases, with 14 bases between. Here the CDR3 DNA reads TGTGCCAGTACTGACACACGGATGACTGAAGCTTTCTTT. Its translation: CASTDTRMTEAFF. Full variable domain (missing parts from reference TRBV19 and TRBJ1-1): DGGITQSPKYLFRKEGQNVTLSCEQNLNHDAMYWYRQDPGQGLRLIYYSQIVNDFQKGDIAEGYSVSREKKESFPLTVTSAQKNPTAFYLCASTDTRMTEAFFGQGTRLTVV.

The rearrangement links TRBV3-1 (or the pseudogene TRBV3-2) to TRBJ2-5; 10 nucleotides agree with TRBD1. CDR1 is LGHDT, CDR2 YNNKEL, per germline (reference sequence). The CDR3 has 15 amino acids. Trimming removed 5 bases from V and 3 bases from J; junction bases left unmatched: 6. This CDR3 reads CASSTKDRGKETQYF. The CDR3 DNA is TGTGCCAGCAGCACAAAGGACAGGGGGAAAGAGACCCAGTACTTC.

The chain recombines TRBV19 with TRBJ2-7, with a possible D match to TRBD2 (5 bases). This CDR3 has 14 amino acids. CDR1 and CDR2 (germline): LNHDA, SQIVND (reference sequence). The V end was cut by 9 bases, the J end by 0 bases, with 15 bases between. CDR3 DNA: TGTGCCAGCTCCCCCCCGGGAACCTCCTACGAGCAGTACTTC. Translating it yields CASSPPGTSYEQYF.

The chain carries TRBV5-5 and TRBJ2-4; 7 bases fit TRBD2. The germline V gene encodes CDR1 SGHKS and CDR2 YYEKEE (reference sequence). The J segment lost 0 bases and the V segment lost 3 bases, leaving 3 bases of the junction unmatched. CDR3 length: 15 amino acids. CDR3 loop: CASSWGGLAKNIQYF. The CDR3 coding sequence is TGTGCCAGCAGCTGGGGGGGTTTAGCCAAAAACATTCAGTACTTC.

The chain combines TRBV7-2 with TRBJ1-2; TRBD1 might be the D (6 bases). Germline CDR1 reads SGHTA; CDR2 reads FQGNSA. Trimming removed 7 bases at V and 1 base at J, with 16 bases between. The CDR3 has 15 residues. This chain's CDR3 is CASNKDSTSNYGYTF. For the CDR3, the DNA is TGTGCCAGCAATAAGGACAGCACAAGTAACTATGGCTACACCTTC.

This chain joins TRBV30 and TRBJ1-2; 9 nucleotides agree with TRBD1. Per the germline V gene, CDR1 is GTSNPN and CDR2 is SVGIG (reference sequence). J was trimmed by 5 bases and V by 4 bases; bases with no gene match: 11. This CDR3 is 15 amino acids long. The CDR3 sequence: CAWNLGQGGRYGYTF. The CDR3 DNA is TGTGCCTGGAACCTGGGACAGGGTGGAAGGTATGGCTACACCTTC.

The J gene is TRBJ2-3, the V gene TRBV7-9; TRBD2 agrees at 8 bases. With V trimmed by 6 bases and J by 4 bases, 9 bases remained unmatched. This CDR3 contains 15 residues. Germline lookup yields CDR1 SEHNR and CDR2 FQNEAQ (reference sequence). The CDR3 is CASSQISGGSDTQYF. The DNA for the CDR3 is TGTGCCAGCAGTCAAATAAGCGGGGGTTCAGATACGCAGTATTTT.

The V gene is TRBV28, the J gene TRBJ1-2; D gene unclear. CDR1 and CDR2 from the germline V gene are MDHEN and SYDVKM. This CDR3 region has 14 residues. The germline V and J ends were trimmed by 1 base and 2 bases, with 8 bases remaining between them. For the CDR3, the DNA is TGTGCCAGCAGTTTATTAAGGGAGAACTATGGCTACACCTTC. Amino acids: CASSLLRENYGYTF.

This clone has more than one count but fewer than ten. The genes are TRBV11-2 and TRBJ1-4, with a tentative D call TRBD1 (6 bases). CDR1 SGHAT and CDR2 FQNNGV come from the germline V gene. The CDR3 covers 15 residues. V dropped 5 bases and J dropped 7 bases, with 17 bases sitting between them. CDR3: CASSRQGRVGEKLFF. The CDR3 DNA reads TGTGCCAGCAGCCGCCAGGGGAGAGTTGGTGAAAAACTGTTTTTT.

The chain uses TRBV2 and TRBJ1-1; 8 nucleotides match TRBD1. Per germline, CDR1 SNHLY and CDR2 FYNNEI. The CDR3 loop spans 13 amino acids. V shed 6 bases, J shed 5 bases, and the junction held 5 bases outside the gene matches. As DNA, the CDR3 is TGTGCCAGCAGCCCGGACAGGGTGACTGAAGCTTTCTTT. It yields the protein CASSPDRVTEAFF.

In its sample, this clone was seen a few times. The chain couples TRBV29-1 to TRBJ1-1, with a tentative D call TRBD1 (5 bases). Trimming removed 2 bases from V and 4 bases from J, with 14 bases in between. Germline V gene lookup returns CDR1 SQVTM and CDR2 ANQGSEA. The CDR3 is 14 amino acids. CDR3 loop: CSVESAGGGTEAFF. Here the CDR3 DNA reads TGCAGCGTTGAATCAGCGGGGGGTGGCACTGAAGCTTTCTTT.

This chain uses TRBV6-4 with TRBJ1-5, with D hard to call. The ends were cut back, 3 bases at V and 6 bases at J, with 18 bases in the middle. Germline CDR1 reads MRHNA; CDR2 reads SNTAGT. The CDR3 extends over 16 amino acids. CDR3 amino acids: CASSEWAANNRQPQHF. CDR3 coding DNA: TGTGCCAGCAGTGAGTGGGCAGCAAATAACCGTCAGCCCCAGCATTTT.

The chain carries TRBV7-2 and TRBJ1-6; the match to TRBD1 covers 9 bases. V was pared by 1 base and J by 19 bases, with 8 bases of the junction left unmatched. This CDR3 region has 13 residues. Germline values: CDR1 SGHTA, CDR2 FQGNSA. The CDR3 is CASSLVGGQGSHF. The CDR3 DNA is TGTGCCAGCAGCTTAGTCGGGGGACAGGGTTCTCACTTT. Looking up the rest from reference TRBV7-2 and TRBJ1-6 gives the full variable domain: GAGVSQSPSNKVTEKGKDVELRCDPISGHTALYWYRQSLGQGLEFLIYFQGNSAPDKSGLPSDRFSAERTGGSVSTLTIQRTQQEDSAVYLCASSLVGGQGSHFGNGTRLTVT.

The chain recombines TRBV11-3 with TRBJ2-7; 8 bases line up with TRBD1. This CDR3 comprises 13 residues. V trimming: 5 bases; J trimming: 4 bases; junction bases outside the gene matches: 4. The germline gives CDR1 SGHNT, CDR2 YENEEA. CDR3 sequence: CASSARQGYEQYF. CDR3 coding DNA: TGTGCCAGCAGCGCCCGACAGGGGTACGAGCAGTACTTC.

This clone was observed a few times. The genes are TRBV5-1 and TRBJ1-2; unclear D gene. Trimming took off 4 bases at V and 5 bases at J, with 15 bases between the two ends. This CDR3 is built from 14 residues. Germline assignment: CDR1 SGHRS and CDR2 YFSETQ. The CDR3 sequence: CASSPRGRHYGYTF. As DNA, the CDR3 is TGCGCCAGCAGCCCACGTGGAAGACATTATGGCTACACCTTC.

The CDR3 DNA follows: TGTGCCAGCCGGCCGGGGCCAGGGGGGCTTTGGGGCTACACCTTC. Translating gives CASRPGPGGLWGYTF. This chain uses TRBV19 with TRBJ1-2; 7 bases are shared with TRBD1. Looked up from germline, CDR1 is LNHDA and CDR2 is SQIVND (reference sequence). This CDR3 has 15 amino acids. Trimming removed 9 bases from V and 8 bases from J; junction bases left unmatched: 18.

The CDR3 region is CAISESTVNTEAFF. The DNA for the CDR3 is TGTGCCATCAGTGAGTCTACGGTGAACACTGAAGCTTTCTTT. The gene calls are TRBV10-3 and TRBJ1-1; D uncertain. The CDR3 loop spans 14 amino acids. Trimming took off 0 bases at V and 0 bases at J, with 5 bases between the two ends. Germline V lookup: CDR1 ENHRY, CDR2 SYGVKD.

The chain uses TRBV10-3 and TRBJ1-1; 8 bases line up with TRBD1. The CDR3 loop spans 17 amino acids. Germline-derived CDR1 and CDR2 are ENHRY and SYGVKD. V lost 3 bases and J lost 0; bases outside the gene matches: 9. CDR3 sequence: CAISDPSGTGLNTEAFF. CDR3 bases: TGTGCCATCAGTGACCCTTCCGGGACAGGCCTGAACACTGAAGCTTTCTTT.

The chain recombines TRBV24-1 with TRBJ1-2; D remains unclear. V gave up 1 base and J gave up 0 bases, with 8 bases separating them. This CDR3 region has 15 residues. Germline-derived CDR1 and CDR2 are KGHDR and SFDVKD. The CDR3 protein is CATSDLAGSNYGYTF. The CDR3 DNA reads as TGTGCCACCAGTGATTTAGCCGGGTCTAACTATGGCTACACCTTC.

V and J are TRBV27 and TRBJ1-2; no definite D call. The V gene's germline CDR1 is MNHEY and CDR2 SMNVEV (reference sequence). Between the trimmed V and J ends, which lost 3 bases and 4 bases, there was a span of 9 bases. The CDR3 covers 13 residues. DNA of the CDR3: TGTGCCAGCAGTTTTTGGGCGGGCTATGGCTACACCTTC. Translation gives CASSFWAGYGYTF.

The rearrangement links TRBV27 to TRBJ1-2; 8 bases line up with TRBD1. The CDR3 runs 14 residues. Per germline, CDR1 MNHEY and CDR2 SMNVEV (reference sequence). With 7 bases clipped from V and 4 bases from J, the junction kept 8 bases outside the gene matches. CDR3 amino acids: CASTRTGGGYGYTF. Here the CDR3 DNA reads TGTGCCAGCACCCGCACAGGGGGAGGCTATGGCTACACCTTC.

CDR3 in DNA: TGCGCCAGCAGCCCGGGGGTTTTGTGGGACAGGGGATACGGCTACACCTTC. Protein sequence: CASSPGVLWDRGYGYTF. This sequence joins TRBV5-1 and TRBJ1-2, with 10 bases identical to TRBD1. In germline, CDR1 is SGHRS, CDR2 YFSETQ. The CDR3 runs 17 residues. The V and J ends lost 4 bases and 8 bases, in that order; junction bases with no gene match: 17.

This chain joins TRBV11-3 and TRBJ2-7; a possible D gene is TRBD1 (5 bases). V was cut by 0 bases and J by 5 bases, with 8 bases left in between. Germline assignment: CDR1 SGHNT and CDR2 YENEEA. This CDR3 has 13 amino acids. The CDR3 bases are TGTGCCAGCAGCTTAGAAAGCAGGGACGAGCAGTACTTC. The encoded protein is CASSLESRDEQYF.

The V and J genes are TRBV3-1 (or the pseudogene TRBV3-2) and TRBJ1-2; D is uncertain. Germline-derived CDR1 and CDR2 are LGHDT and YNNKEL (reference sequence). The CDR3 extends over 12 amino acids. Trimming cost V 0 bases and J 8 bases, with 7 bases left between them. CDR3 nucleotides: TGTGCCAGCAGCCAAGACCGTGCGGGCTACACCTTC. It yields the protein CASSQDRAGYTF.